A single sample is the source of the 20 T cell receptor beta chains below, sequenced in a study of blood T cell repertoires in COVID-19. Sequenced by immunoSEQ multiplex PCR; TCRdb stores in-frame clones only, minus some. The sample has about 230,000 clones; roughly 85% are singletons. Sequenced sample: peripheral blood. These receptors were taken from a man in his forties with acute or convalescent COVID-19.

The chain is built from TRBV5-1 and TRBJ2-5; possibly TRBD2 for D (5 bases). V lost 7 bases, J lost 1 base, and 11 bases lay in between. The germline CDR1 and CDR2 sequences are SGHRS and YFSETQ. The CDR3 is 13 residues long. The CDR3: CASRPDFQETQYF. The DNA for the CDR3 is TGCGCCAGCCGCCCGGACTTCCAAGAGACCCAGTACTTC.

This clone was detected a few times. The CDR3 loop reads CASSLGDSFYGYTF. DNA of the CDR3: TGCGCCAGCAGCTTAGGGGACAGTTTCTATGGCTACACCTTC. The V gene is TRBV5-1, the J gene TRBJ1-2, with 7 nucleotides matching TRBD1. Germline values: CDR1 SGHRS, CDR2 YFSETQ. This CDR3 spans 14 amino acids. Trimming at V came to 2 bases and at J to 4 bases, leaving 5 bases not matched to a gene.

The chain is built from TRBV28 and TRBJ1-2, with TRBD1 matching over 9 bases. The CDR3 runs 15 residues. With V trimmed by 2 bases and J by 2 bases, 3 bases remained unmatched. CDR1 and CDR2 (germline): MDHEN, SYDVKM. The CDR3, as DNA: TGTGCCAGCAGTTTAAGTGGGACAGGGAACTATGGCTACACCTTC. Amino acid sequence: CASSLSGTGNYGYTF.

The J gene is TRBJ1-4, the V gene TRBV5-1; maybe TRBD1 (6 bases). The CDR3 is 14 residues long. The germline V gene has CDR1 SGHRS and CDR2 YFSETQ. The ends were cut back, 3 bases at V and 8 bases at J, with 14 bases in the middle. The CDR3 here is CASSSIVGAEKLFF. CDR3 sequence (DNA): TGCGCCAGCAGCTCCATTGTGGGGGCAGAAAAACTGTTTTTT. Together with reference TRBV5-1 and TRBJ1-4, the CDR3 gives the full variable domain: KAGVTQTPRYLIKTRGQQVTLSCSPISGHRSVSWYQQTPGQGLQFLFEYFSETQRNKGNFPGRFSGRQFSNSRSEMNVSTLELGDSALYLCASSSIVGAEKLFFGSGTQLSVL.

The rearrangement uses TRBV7-3 and TRBJ1-2; D is perhaps TRBD1 (5 bases). CDR1 and CDR2 (germline): SGHTA, FQGTGA. The CDR3 has 15 amino acids. Trimming pared 2 bases from V and 6 bases from J, leaving 16 bases between. The CDR3 DNA follows: TGTGCCAGCAGCTTAGGGGCATCAGAGAAAAATGGCTACACCTTC. This gives the protein CASSLGASEKNGYTF.

The chain uses TRBV30 and TRBJ1-1, with D perhaps matching TRBD1 (5 bases). CDR3 length: 14 residues. V was pared by 4 bases and J by 4 bases, with 16 bases between. Germline lookup yields CDR1 GTSNPN and CDR2 SVGIG (reference sequence). CDR3 in DNA: TGTGCCTGGATGACGGGGGGAATGTCCACTGAAGCTTTCTTT. Residues: CAWMTGGMSTEAFF.

This chain joins TRBV5-4 and TRBJ1-1, with a weak D call TRBD1 (5 bases). V lost 2 bases and J lost 2, with 7 bases in between. The V gene's germline CDR1 is SGHNT and CDR2 YYREEE (reference sequence). The CDR3 totals 13 residues. DNA for the CDR3: TGTGCCAGCAGCTTAACAGGAAACACTGAAGCTTTCTTT. Translation: CASSLTGNTEAFF.

V is TRBV21-1 and J is TRBJ2-2; the table gives TRBD2 as D, unverified against the DNA. TRBV21-1 is classified as a pseudogene. The CDR3 loop spans 17 amino acids. CDR3 protein: CASSKRGGLAAAGELFF. CDR3 nucleotides: TGTGCCAGCAGCAAAAGGGGAGGGCTAGCGGCCGCCGGGGAGCTGTTTTTT.

This rearrangement joins TRBV27 to TRBJ1-6; D may be TRBD1 (5 bases). Germline-derived CDR1 and CDR2 are MNHEY and SMNVEV (reference sequence). This CDR3 contains 14 residues. V lost 3 bases and J lost 7, with 10 bases in between. CDR3 coding DNA: TGTGCCAGCAGTTTGGCAGGGCACAATTCACCCCTCCACTTT. Residues: CASSLAGHNSPLHF.

J is TRBJ2-7 and V is TRBV10-3; 9 positions match TRBD1. V lost 4 bases, J lost 0 bases, and 1 base stayed unmatched. Germline-derived CDR1 and CDR2 are ENHRY and SYGVKD. The CDR3 is made up of 14 amino acids. CDR3 protein: CAISGDRASYEQYF. Here the CDR3 DNA reads TGTGCCATCAGTGGGGACAGGGCCTCCTACGAGCAGTACTTC.

This clone was recorded a few times. J is TRBJ1-6 and V is TRBV19, with D maybe TRBD1 (5 bases). The CDR3 is made up of 16 amino acids. The V gene's germline CDR1 is LNHDA and CDR2 SQIVND (reference sequence). Trimming removed 9 bases from V and 0 bases from J, with 15 bases in between. The CDR3 reads CASLSLGGSYNSPLHF. In DNA, the CDR3 is TGTGCCAGCCTCTCGCTGGGGGGCTCCTATAATTCACCCCTCCACTTT. Filled out from reference TRBV19 and TRBJ1-6, the complete variable domain reads DGGITQSPKYLFRKEGQNVTLSCEQNLNHDAMYWYRQDPGQGLRLIYYSQIVNDFQKGDIAEGYSVSREKKESFPLTVTSAQKNPTAFYLCASLSLGGSYNSPLHFGNGTRLTVT.

The chain is built from TRBV4-2 and TRBJ2-2, with TRBD2 matching over 11 bases. With V trimmed by 0 bases and J by 4 bases, 10 bases remained unmatched. Germline loops: CDR1 LGHNA, CDR2 YNFKEQ. This CDR3 is 19 amino acids long. The CDR3 here is CASSQDGTSGGSGTGELFF. DNA for the CDR3: TGTGCCAGCAGCCAAGACGGAACTAGCGGGGGCAGTGGCACCGGGGAGCTGTTTTTT.

The gene calls are TRBV4-2 and TRBJ2-6, with TRBD2 matching over 9 bases. Germline CDR1 LGHNA, CDR2 YNFKEQ. Unmatched junction bases numbered 7, after V lost 1 base and J lost 0 bases. This CDR3 region has 19 residues. Here the CDR3 DNA reads TGTGCCAGCAGCCAAGTATATGGCGGGGGGGCCTCTGGGGCCAACGTCCTGACTTTC. It translates to CASSQVYGGGASGANVLTF.

A word on this clone: This CDR3 is also generated by other DNA sequences in the sample. The chain is built from TRBV5-6 and TRBJ2-1, with D maybe TRBD2 (5 bases). V was trimmed by 2 bases and J by 0 bases, leaving 9 bases between them. This CDR3 comprises 15 residues. Germline V lookup: CDR1 SGHDT, CDR2 YYEEEE. The CDR3 sequence is CASSFGVSSYNEQFF. As DNA, the CDR3 is TGTGCCAGCAGCTTCGGGGTTAGCTCCTACAATGAGCAGTTCTTC.

The V and J genes are TRBV9 and TRBJ2-3; 7 bases align to TRBD2. CDR3 length: 16 amino acids. J gave up 2 bases and V 4 bases, and 10 bases lay outside the gene matches. Per the germline V gene, CDR1 is SGDLS and CDR2 is YYNGEE. The CDR3 loop is CASSTGKRGITDTQYF. The CDR3 coding sequence is TGTGCCAGCAGCACCGGGAAGCGGGGCATCACAGATACGCAGTATTTT.

The chain recombines TRBV30 with TRBJ1-1; D possibly corresponds to TRBD1 (5 bases). This CDR3 is 17 amino acids long. Trimming removed 0 bases from V and 1 base from J, with 18 bases in between. Germline V CDR1 and CDR2: GTSNPN, SVGIG (reference sequence). CDR3 residues: CAWSVARATNSNTEAFF. CDR3 nucleotide sequence: TGTGCCTGGAGTGTAGCCAGGGCAACCAATTCGAACACTGAAGCTTTCTTT. Drawing the rest from reference TRBV30 and TRBJ1-1, the complete variable domain is SQTIHQWPATLVQPVGSPLSLECTVEGTSNPNLYWYRQAAGRGLQLLFYSVGIGQISSEVPQNLSASRPQDRQFILSSKKLLLSDSGFYLCAWSVARATNSNTEAFFGQGTRLTVV.

V gene TRBV13 combines with J gene TRBJ2-2, with 7 bases matching TRBD2. V shed 5 bases and J 0 bases; nucleotides not matched to a gene: 3. Germline V CDR1 and CDR2: PRHDT, FYEKMQ (reference sequence). The CDR3 spans 15 residues. The CDR3 loop reads CASSLGTTNTGELFF. CDR3 nucleotides: TGTGCCAGCAGCCTCGGGACTACGAACACCGGGGAGCTGTTTTTT.

The rearrangement links TRBV27 to TRBJ1-1; TRBD1 matches at 8 bases. The CDR3 covers 14 residues. Per germline, CDR1 MNHEY and CDR2 SMNVEV (reference sequence). Trimming took 3 bases from V and 6 from J; bases not matched to a gene: 6. Written as DNA, the CDR3 is TGTGCCAGCAGTTTGACAGGGGAGAGGGCTGAAGCTTTCTTT. Translation gives CASSLTGERAEAFF.

The V and J genes are TRBV3-1 (or the pseudogene TRBV3-2) and TRBJ1-1, with 7 bases that match TRBD1. Germline loops: CDR1 LGHDT, CDR2 YNNKEL (reference sequence). The J segment lost 6 bases and the V segment lost 3 bases, leaving 4 bases of the junction unmatched. The CDR3 has 13 amino acids. CDR3 nucleotide sequence: TGTGCCAGCAGCCAGACAGGGAATCCTGAAGCTTTCTTT. It codes for CASSQTGNPEAFF.

This rearrangement joins TRBV18 to TRBJ2-5, with 7 bases matching TRBD1. V lost 3 bases to trimming and J lost 4 bases; unmatched junction nucleotides: 5. This CDR3 spans 14 amino acids. CDR1 KGHSH and CDR2 LQKENI come from the germline V gene. CDR3 nucleotides: TGTGCCAGCTCACCTACAGGGGCTTCAGAGACCCAGTACTTC. This encodes CASSPTGASETQYF.